This TCR beta chain stems from a study of patients and donors after allogeneic stem cell transplantation. TCRdb processed the RT-PCR reads anew with MiXCR; each CDR3 protein has one entry. The sample lists about a million distinct CDR3 sequences; roughly 18% were seen once. V shed 8 bases and J 2 bases; nucleotides not matched to a gene: 6. CDR1 SNHLY and CDR2 FYNNEI come from the germline V gene. The length of the CDR3 is 14 residues. Sequenced input: blood, either unsorted or a sorted T cell fraction (not recorded which). This sequence originates from a human donor who was either an allogeneic HSCT recipient or a stem cell or donor lymphocyte infusion donor (not recorded which). It is not recorded whose cells these are; they may come from a transplant donor. V and J are TRBV2 and TRBJ2-7, with 10 bases lining up with TRBD1. The CDR3 sequence: CASAETGGPYEQYF. CDR3 nucleotides: TGTGCCAGCGCTGAGACAGGGGGCCCCTACGAGCAGTACTTC.